A single T cell receptor (beta chain) is shown here with its context. The data were taken from a study of blood T cell repertoires in COVID-19. Germline CDR1 ENHRY, CDR2 SYGVKD. Trimming removed 1 base at V and 4 bases at J, with 13 bases between. There are 15 residues in the CDR3. TCRdb keeps only in-frame clones here, not all; method: immunoSEQ multiplex PCR. The profile shows about 440,000 clones, more than 85% of them singletons. The source of this sequence is a woman aged 30 to 39 with acute or convalescent COVID-19. The chain recombines TRBV10-3 with TRBJ1-2; D is possibly TRBD1 (6 bases). Sequencing was done on a sample of peripheral blood. The CDR3 coding sequence is TGTGCCATCAGTGAGTTACAGGGCCGGGGCTATGGCTACACCTTC. Translation gives CAISELQGRGYGYTF.